This TCR beta chain appears in the sequencing data of a study of T cell responses to AZD1222 COVID-19 vaccine. The study's findings and limits: There were mostly white British donors and more females than males, and clonal diversity was possibly underestimated. Repertoire sampling happened only post peak T cell response.

Comments on this clone: Its specificity is unknown.

Germline lookup yields CDR1 SNHLY and CDR2 FYNNEI. Trimming cost V 5 bases and J 11 bases; bases outside gene matches: 7. The CDR3 consists of 13 residues. The method was immunoSEQ multiplex PCR; TCRdb's version includes in-frame clones alone and lacks a portion of them. The profile covers about 140,000 clones, with 89% appearing a single time and about 3% taken by the ten largest. The chain is built from TRBV2 and TRBJ1-4, with 8 bases lining up with TRBD1. This clonotype was sampled from an adult in good health. The sample was peripheral blood, taken on day 0 of AZD1222 vaccination. The CDR3 reads CASSPDRESKLFF. CDR3 in DNA: TGTGCCAGCAGTCCGGACAGGGAAAGTAAACTGTTTTTT.